This T cell receptor beta chain was sequenced during a study of T cell responses to AZD1222 COVID-19 vaccine (dated by TCRdb to about 2021). About the full investigation: TCR sequencing covered 233 trial participants: 207 given two doses of AZD1222 and about 26 given two doses of MenACWY control vaccine. Enrollment into the trials was organized by age into subgroups of 18-55, 56-69 and 70-plus years, and those subgroups contained roughly 150, 30 and 60 TCR-sequenced participants, respectively. What the research found in general, with its limitations: Participants were mostly white British and included more females than males, and it was suggested by the authors that clonal diversity may have been underestimated. Vaccine-associated CD4 TCRs spanned the whole spike protein, with dominant responses in regions 160-218 and 743-854. Only five or six AZD1222 recipients were SARS-CoV-2 seropositive at baseline, limiting conclusions about previously exposed vaccinees. A significant rise in spike-specific TCR breadth and depth was observed after two AZD1222 doses relative to day 0 and relative to MenACWY recipients. No day 14 peak-response samples were available, so repertoires were characterized only after the peak T cell response. Epitopes outside the regions mutated in the B.1.351 and B.1.1.7 variants were reportedly recognized by nearly half of the unique spike-specific TCRs. The 56-69-year group was small, and its depth increase did not reach significance, likely because of low power.

The CDR3 regions of human TCRbeta chains were subjected to immunosequencing. The study's processing was this. TCRs in the repertoires were compared against a reference library of SARS-CoV-2-specific TCRs that had been generated with the MIRA antigen-specificity platform. Breadth was defined as the fraction of unique TCRs that were SARS-CoV-2-associated, and depth was defined as the fraction of total T cells that were SARS-CoV-2-associated. Each spike-specific TCR was assigned to its reactive spike region and to a CD4 or CD8 class using the MIRA data. Log10-transformed breadth and depth values were compared by one-way ANOVA with Sidak's multiple comparisons tests. This is the immuneACCESS table as TCRdb keeps it, with only in-frame sequences that have V and J called. A part of the clones is gone; compared with another copy, unresolved V genes explain less than half, and the rest is unexplained. D and trimming come from the DNA, and the V and J calls and clone size come from that table. Across this sample there are 90,000 to 140,000 clones, with roughly nine tenths seen only once. The top ten constitute 44% of the sample.

In regard to this clone: Its antigen remains undetermined. Per-base qualities were not stored, and no clone one base away is much larger.

The meaning of the sample's time point label: about 28 days (+/-7) after the second vaccine dose. AZD1222 recipients given second doses at about 4 weeks or at about 12 weeks were pooled, since spike-specific TCR depth and breadth were not found to differ between the two schedules. Samples from vaccinated people were obtained from the UK trials COV001 and COV002, which included a single-blind randomized controlled phase 2/3 trial of AZD1222 (ChAdOx1 nCoV-19) in healthy adults. Trial participant PBMC samples were collected at day 0 and day 28 after the second dose for TCRbeta chain sequencing. Here the sequenced sample was peripheral blood, taken 28 days after the second AZD1222 dose. The TCR comes from an adult who received the AZD1222 COVID-19 vaccine.

The CDR3 amino acid sequence is: CASSAGVFSYEQYF. The nucleotides are TGTGCCAGCTCGGCGGGAGTGTTCTCCTACGAGCAGTACTTC. The chain employs TRBV2 and TRBJ2-7; TRBD2 matches 7 bases in the middle. CDR1 SNHLY and CDR2 FYNNEI were looked up in the germline V gene. Trimmed from V: 8 bases; trimmed from J: 0 bases; junction bases lacking a gene match: 7. The CDR3, cysteine through phenylalanine, is 14 amino acids long. Solely the CDR3 DNA is kept, with 42 bases framed from the first base.